This T cell receptor beta chain originates from a study of T-cell memory formation after mild COVID-19. Overall study context: Clustering of TCRs was largely donor specific.

This clonotype appeared a few times. The antigen is undetermined. TCR alpha and TCR beta cDNA libraries carrying sample barcodes and UMIs were produced by 5'RACE using constant-segment primers. TCRdb independently ran MiXCR on the 5' RACE reads; one entry per CDR3 protein. This table holds about 190,000 distinct CDR3 sequences, 18% found once. The study's findings and limits: The appearance of some responding clones in pre-infection memory suggested that cross-reactive memory joined. CD4+ contracting clones were mainly CM and EM; CD8+ ones, EMRA.

V shed 2 bases and J 5 bases; nucleotides not matched to a gene: 3. The CDR3 has 14 amino acids. CDR1 and CDR2 (germline): LGHNA, YSLEER. V and J are TRBV4-3 and TRBJ2-1, with TRBD1 matching 7 bases. This clonotype originated in an adult woman who had mild COVID-19 (a few samples of this study predate the infection). Cell type and time point are not known. Sequencing used PBMCs or a T cell subset sorted from them (not recorded which). This chain's CDR3 is CASSQNTGDNEQFF. Written as DNA, the CDR3 is TGCGCCAGCAGCCAAAATACAGGGGACAATGAGCAGTTCTTC.